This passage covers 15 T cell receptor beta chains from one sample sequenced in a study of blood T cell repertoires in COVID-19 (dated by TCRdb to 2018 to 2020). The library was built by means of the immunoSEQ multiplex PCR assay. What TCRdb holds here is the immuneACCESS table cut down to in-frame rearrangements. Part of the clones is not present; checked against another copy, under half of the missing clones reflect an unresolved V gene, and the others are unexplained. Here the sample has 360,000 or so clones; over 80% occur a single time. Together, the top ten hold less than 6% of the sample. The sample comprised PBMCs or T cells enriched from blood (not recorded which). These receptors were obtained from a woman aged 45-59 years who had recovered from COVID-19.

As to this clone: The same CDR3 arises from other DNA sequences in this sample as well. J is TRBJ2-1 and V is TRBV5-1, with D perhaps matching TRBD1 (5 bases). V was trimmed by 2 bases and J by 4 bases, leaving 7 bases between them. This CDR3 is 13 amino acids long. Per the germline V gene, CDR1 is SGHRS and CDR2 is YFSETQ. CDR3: CASSFDSYNEQFF. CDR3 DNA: TGCGCCAGCAGCTTTGACAGTTACAATGAGCAGTTCTTC.

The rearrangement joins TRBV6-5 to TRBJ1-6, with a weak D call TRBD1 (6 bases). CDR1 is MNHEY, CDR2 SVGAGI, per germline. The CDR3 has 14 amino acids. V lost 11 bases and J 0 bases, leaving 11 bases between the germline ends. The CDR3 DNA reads TGTGCCTCCCGGGGGGCCTCCTATAATTCACCCCTCCACTTT. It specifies CASRGASYNSPLHF.

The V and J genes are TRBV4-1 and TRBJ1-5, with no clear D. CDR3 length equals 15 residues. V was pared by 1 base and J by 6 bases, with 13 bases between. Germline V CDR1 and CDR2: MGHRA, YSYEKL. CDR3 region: CASSQGIGDRQPQHF. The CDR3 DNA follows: TGCGCCAGCAGCCAAGGAATCGGGGATCGTCAGCCCCAGCATTTT.

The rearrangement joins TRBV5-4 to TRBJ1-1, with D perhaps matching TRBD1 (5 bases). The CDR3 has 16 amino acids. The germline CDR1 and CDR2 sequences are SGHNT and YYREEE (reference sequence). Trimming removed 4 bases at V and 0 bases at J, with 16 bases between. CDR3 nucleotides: TGTGCCAGCAGCCCTCTAGGGGCGGGACTGAACACTGAAGCTTTCTTT. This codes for CASSPLGAGLNTEAFF.

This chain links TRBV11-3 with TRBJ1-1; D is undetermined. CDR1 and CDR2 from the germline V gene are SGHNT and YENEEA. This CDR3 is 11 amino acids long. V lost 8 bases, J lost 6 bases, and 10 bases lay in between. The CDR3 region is CASALRAEAFF. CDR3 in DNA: TGTGCCAGCGCATTAAGAGCTGAAGCTTTCTTT.

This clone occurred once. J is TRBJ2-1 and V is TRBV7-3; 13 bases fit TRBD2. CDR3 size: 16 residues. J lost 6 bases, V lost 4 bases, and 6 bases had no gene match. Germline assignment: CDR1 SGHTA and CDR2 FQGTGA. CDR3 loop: CASSSTSGGAVNEQFF. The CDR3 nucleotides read TGTGCCAGCAGCTCCACTAGCGGGGGGGCCGTCAATGAGCAGTTCTTC.

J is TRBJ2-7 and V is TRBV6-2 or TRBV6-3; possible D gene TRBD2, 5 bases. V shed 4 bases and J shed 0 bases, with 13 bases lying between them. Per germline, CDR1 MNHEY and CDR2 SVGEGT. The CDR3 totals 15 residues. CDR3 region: CASSSFHGNSYEQYF. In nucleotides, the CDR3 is TGTGCCAGCAGTTCGTTTCACGGGAACTCCTACGAGCAGTACTTC.

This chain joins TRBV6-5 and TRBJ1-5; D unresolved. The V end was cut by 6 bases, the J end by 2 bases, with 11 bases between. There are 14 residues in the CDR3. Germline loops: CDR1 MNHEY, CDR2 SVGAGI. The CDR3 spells CASSRGVGNQPQHF. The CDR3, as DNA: TGTGCCAGCAGCCGGGGTGTTGGCAATCAGCCCCAGCATTTT.

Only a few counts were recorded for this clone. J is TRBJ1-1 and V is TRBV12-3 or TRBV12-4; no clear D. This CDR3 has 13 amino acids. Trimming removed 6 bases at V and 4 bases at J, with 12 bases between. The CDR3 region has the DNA TGTGCCAGCAGCTACCAGGAGGGCACTGAAGCTTTCTTT. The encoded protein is CASSYQEGTEAFF.

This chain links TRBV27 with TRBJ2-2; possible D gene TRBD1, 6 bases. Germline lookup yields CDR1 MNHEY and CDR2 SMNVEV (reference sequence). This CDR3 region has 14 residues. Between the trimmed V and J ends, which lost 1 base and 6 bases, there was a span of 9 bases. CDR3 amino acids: CASSLLRGSGELFF. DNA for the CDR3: TGTGCCAGCAGTTTATTGAGGGGGTCCGGGGAGCTGTTTTTT.

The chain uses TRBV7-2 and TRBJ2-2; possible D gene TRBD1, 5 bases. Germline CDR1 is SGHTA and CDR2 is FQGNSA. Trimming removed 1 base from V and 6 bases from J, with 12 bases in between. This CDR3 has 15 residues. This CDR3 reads CASSLGPRVPGELFF. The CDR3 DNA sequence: TGTGCCAGCAGCTTAGGGCCCAGGGTCCCCGGGGAGCTGTTTTTT. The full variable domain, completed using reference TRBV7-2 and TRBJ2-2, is GAGVSQSPSNKVTEKGKDVELRCDPISGHTALYWYRQSLGQGLEFLIYFQGNSAPDKSGLPSDRFSAERTGGSVSTLTIQRTQQEDSAVYLCASSLGPRVPGELFFGEGSRLTVL.

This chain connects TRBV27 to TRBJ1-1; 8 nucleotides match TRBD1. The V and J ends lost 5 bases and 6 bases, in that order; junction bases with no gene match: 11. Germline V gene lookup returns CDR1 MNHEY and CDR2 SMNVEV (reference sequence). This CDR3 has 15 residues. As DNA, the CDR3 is TGTGCCAGCAGTAGGACAGGGCCTTTGACGGCTGAAGCTTTCTTT. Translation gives CASSRTGPLTAEAFF.

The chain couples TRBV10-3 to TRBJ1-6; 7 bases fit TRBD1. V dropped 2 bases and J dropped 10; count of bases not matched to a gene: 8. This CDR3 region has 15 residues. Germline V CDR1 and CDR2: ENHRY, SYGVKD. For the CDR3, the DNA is TGTGCCATCAGTGAGGGGACAGCCTCTGGGTCACCCCTCCACTTT. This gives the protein CAISEGTASGSPLHF.

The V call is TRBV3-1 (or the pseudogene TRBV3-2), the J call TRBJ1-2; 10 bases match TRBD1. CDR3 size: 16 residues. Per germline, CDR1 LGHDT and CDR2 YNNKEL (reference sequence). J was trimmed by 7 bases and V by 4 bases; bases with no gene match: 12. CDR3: CASSRDRQGADGGYTF. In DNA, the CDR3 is TGTGCCAGCAGCCGAGACCGACAGGGGGCGGATGGTGGCTACACCTTC.

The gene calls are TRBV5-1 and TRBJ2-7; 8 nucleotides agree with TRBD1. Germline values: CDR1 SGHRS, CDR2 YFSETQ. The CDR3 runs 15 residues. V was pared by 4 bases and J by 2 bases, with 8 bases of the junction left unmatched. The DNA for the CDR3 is TGCGCCAGCAGCCCAGGTGGCAGGGGGCCCTACGAGCAGTACTTC. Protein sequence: CASSPGGRGPYEQYF.